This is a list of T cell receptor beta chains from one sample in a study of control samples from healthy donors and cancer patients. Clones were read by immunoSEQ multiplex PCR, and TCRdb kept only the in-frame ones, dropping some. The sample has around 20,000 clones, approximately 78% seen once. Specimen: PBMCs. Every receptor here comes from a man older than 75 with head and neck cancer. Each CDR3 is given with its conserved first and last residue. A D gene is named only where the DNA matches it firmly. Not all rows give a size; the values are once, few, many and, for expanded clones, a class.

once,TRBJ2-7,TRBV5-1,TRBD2,CASSGGWEGDEQYF,TGCGCCAGCAGCGGAGGGTGGGAGGGAGACGAGCAGTACTTC
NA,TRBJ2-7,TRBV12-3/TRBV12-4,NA,CASSSNYEQYF,TGTGCCAGCAGTTCCAACTACGAGCAGTACTTC
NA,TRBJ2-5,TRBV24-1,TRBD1,CATSDLQSDRDVGYQETQYF,TGTGCCACCAGTGATTTGCAGTCGGACAGGGACGTGGGGTACCAAGAGACCCAGTACTTC
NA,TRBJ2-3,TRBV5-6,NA,CASSLPGAPSTDTQYF,TGTGCCAGCAGCTTGCCCGGGGCTCCTAGCACAGATACGCAGTATTTT
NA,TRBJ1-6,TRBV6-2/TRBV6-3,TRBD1,CASSTTGGSPLHF,TGTGCCAGCAGTACCACAGGGGGATCACCCCTCCACTTT
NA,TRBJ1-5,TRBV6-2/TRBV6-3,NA,CASSSVYQPQHF,TGTGCCAGCAGTTCTGTATATCAGCCCCAGCATTTT
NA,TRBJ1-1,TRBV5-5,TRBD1,CASSHGTEPEAFF,TGTGCCAGCAGCCACGGGACAGAACCCGAAGCTTTCTTT
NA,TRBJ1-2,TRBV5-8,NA,CASSTDINGGYTF,TGTGCCAGCAGCACTGACATAAACGGCGGCTACACCTTC
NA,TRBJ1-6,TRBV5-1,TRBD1,CASSQQGVGNSPLHF,TGCGCCAGCAGCCAACAGGGGGTTGGAAATTCACCCCTCCACTTT
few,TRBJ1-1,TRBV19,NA,CASSIDVGAQGTEAFF,TGTGCCAGTAGTATAGATGTGGGGGCGCAAGGCACTGAAGCTTTCTTT
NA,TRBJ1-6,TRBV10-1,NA,CAKPAGYTYNSPLHF,TGCGCCAAACCGGCGGGTTACACCTATAATTCACCCCTCCACTTT
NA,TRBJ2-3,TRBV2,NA,CASSVASRDTQYF,TGTGCCAGCAGTGTAGCCAGCCGAGATACGCAGTATTTT
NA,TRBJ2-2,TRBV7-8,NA,CASSLVVRTELANTGELFF,TGTGCCAGCAGCTTAGTAGTTAGGACGGAACTCGCGAACACCGGGGAGCTGTTTTTT
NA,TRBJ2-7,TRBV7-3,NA,CASSPQGSGMYEQYF,TGTGCCAGCAGCCCCCAGGGGTCCGGGATGTACGAGCAGTACTTC
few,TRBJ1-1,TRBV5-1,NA,CASSLEAGDTEAFF,TGCGCCAGCAGCTTGGAAGCCGGGGACACTGAAGCTTTCTTT
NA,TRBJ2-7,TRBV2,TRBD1,CASSEGQPPYEQYF,TGTGCCAGCAGTGAGGGACAGCCTCCCTACGAGCAGTACTTC
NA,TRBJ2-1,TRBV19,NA,CASSPTSSSYNEQFF,TGTGCCAGTAGTCCGACTTCAAGCTCCTACAATGAGCAGTTCTTC
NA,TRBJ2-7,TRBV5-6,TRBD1,CASSLAGQNEQYF,TGTGCCAGCAGCTTGGCGGGACAGAACGAGCAGTACTTC
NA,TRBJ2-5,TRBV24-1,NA,CATIKPGLKYF,TGTGCCACCATTAAACCGGGACTGAAGTACTTC
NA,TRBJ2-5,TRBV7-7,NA,CASSSVGQETQYF,TGTGCCAGCAGCTCAGTGGGCCAAGAGACCCAGTACTTC
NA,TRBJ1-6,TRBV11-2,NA,CASSPPFSPLHF,TGTGCCAGCAGCCCCCCTTTCTCACCCCTCCACTTT
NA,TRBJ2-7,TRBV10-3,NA,CALAPTYEQYF,TGTGCCTTGGCACCTACCTACGAGCAGTACTTC
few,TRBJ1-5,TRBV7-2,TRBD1,CASSLGQGAWGIQPQHF,TGTGCCAGCAGCTTAGGGCAGGGGGCCTGGGGGATTCAGCCCCAGCATTTT
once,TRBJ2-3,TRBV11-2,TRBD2,CASSHPLAGKRDTQYF,TGTGCCAGCAGCCACCCACTAGCGGGAAAGAGAGATACGCAGTATTTT
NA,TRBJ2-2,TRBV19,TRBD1,CASSTRQGAGTGELFF,TGTGCCAGTAGTACCCGACAGGGGGCGGGGACCGGGGAGCTGTTTTTT
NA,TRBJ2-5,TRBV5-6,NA,CASSLVGTPRRETQYF,TGTGCCAGCAGCTTGGTCGGGACGCCTCGCCGAGAGACCCAGTACTTC
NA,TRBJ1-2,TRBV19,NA,CASNEASGDPRRGYTF,TGTGCCAGCAATGAAGCCTCAGGGGACCCCAGGAGGGGCTACACCTTC
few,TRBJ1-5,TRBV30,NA,CAWSVKGNQPQHF,TGTGCCTGGAGTGTAAAGGGCAATCAGCCCCAGCATTTT
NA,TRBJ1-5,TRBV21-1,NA,CASSSAGTEHSNQPQHF,TGTGCCAGCAGCTCTGCGGGGACTGAACATAGCAATCAGCCCCAGCATTTT
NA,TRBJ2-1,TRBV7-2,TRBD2,CASSLGLADYNEQFF,TGTGCCAGCAGCTTAGGGCTAGCGGACTACAATGAGCAGTTCTTC
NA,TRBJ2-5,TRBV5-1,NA,CASSLAGEEKTQYF,TGCGCCAGCAGCTTAGCAGGCGAGGAAAAGACCCAGTACTTC
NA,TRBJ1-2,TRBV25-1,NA,CASSETGYGYTF,TGTGCCAGCAGTGAGACGGGCTATGGCTACACCTTC
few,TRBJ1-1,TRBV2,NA,CASFAGGGTEAFF,TGTGCCAGCTTTGCGGGGGGCGGCACTGAAGCTTTCTTT
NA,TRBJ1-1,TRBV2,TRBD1,CASRWTGGGTEAFF,TGTGCCAGCAGATGGACAGGGGGGGGAACTGAAGCTTTCTTT
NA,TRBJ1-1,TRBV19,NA,CASTPGTAQAFF,TGTGCCAGTACCCCCGGCACAGCCCAAGCTTTCTTT
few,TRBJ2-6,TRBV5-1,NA,CASSLYRGANVLTF,TGCGCCAGCAGTTTGTATAGGGGGGCCAACGTCCTGACTTTC
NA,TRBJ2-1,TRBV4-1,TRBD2,CASSQAASGGYNEQFF,TGCGCCAGCAGCCAAGCGGCTAGCGGGGGATACAATGAGCAGTTCTTC
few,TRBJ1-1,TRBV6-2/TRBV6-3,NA,CASSYGKNTEAFF,TGTGCCAGCAGTTACGGTAAGAACACTGAAGCTTTCTTT
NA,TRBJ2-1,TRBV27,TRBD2,CASRLAGGRNEQFF,TGTGCCAGCAGGCTAGCGGGGGGTAGGAATGAGCAGTTCTTC
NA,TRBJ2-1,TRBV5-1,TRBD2,CASSLEGSGGSNEQFF,TGCGCCAGCAGCTTGGAAGGTAGCGGGGGCTCCAATGAGCAGTTCTTC
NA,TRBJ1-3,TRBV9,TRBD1,CASSERDRVVGNTIYF,TGTGCCAGCAGCGAACGGGACAGGGTGGTTGGAAACACCATATATTTT
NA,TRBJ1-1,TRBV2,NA,CATPDGLNTEAFF,TGTGCCACCCCCGACGGACTGAACACTGAAGCTTTCTTT
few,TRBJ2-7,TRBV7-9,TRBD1,CASSKGTGSFYEQYF,TGTGCCAGCAGCAAAGGGACAGGGTCATTCTACGAGCAGTACTTC
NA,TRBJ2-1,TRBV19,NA,CASTLGQLYNEQFF,TGTGCCAGTACCCTAGGACAGCTCTACAATGAGCAGTTCTTC
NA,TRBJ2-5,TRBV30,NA,CAWSVPGSKLQETQYF,TGTGCCTGGAGTGTACCCGGGAGCAAGCTGCAAGAGACCCAGTACTTC
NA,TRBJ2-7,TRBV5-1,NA,CASSGGVDEQYF,TGCGCCAGCAGCGGGGGCGTGGACGAGCAGTACTTC
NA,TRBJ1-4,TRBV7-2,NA,CASSLNGMPNEKLFF,TGTGCCAGCAGCCTTAATGGGATGCCTAATGAAAAACTGTTTTTT
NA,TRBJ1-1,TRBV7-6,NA,CASSLGVGLNTEAFF,TGTGCCAGCAGCTTAGGGGTCGGACTGAACACTGAAGCTTTCTTT
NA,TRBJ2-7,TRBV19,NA,CASSINRAYEQYF,TGTGCCAGTAGTATAAACAGGGCGTACGAGCAGTACTTC
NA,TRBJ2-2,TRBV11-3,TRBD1,CASSLAPTGDPNTGELFF,TGTGCCAGCAGCCTAGCGCCGACAGGGGACCCGAACACCGGGGAGCTGTTTTTT
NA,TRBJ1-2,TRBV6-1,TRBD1,CASSEAMGQGVGYTF,TGTGCCAGCAGTGAAGCCATGGGACAGGGGGTAGGCTACACCTTC
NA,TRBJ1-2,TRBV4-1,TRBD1,CASSQDRQGAMGYTF,TGCGCCAGCAGCCAAGATCGACAGGGAGCGATGGGCTACACCTTC
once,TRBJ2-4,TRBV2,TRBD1,CASSQTGMSKNIQYF,TGTGCCAGCAGTCAGACAGGGATGTCCAAAAACATTCAGTACTTC
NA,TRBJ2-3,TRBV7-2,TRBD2,CASSLSSGRVDTQYF,TGTGCCAGCAGCTTAAGTTCCGGGAGGGTAGATACGCAGTATTTT